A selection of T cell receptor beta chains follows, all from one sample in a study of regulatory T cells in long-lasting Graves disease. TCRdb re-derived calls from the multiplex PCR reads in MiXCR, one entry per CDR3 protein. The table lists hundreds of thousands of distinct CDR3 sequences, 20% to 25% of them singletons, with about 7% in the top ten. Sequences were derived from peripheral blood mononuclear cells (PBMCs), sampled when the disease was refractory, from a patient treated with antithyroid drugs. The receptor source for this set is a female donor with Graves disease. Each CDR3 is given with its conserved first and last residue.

CDR3 protein: CSARSIQIGGQGDFGYGYTF
V gene: TRBV20-1
J gene: TRBJ1-2

CDR3 protein: CASTRRWTASGNTIYF
V gene: TRBV6-2/TRBV6-3
J gene: TRBJ1-3

CDR3 protein: CSVTGLAGSGELFF
V gene: TRBV29-1
J gene: TRBJ2-2

CDR3 protein: CASSLSLASGNTIYF
V gene: TRBV28
J gene: TRBJ1-3

CDR3 protein: CASSQKGTGDTEAFF
V gene: TRBV3-1
J gene: TRBJ1-1

CDR3 protein: CATSDPFNEQYF
V gene: TRBV24-1
J gene: TRBJ2-7

CDR3 protein: CASTRADTNSPLHF
V gene: TRBV6-1
J gene: TRBJ1-6

CDR3 protein: CASSWDRGPYPQHF
V gene: TRBV28
J gene: TRBJ1-5

CDR3 protein: CATSGPAEAQYF
V gene: TRBV24-1
J gene: TRBJ2-5

CDR3 protein: CAWKQGYRRSPLHF
V gene: TRBV30
J gene: TRBJ1-6

CDR3 protein: CSVERQYQETQYF
V gene: TRBV29-1
J gene: TRBJ2-5

CDR3 protein: CASSLGGAGVFEQYF
V gene: TRBV4-1
J gene: TRBJ2-7

CDR3 protein: CASSEFRSSGKLQETQYF
V gene: TRBV25-1
J gene: TRBJ2-5

CDR3 protein: CASSQVSQINYGYTF
V gene: TRBV4-2
J gene: TRBJ1-2

CDR3 protein: CASRDRDKNTGELFF
V gene: TRBV5-1
J gene: TRBJ2-2

CDR3 protein: CACSLVGETQYF
V gene: TRBV13
J gene: TRBJ2-5

CDR3 protein: CASSLDRNTEAFF
V gene: TRBV28
J gene: TRBJ1-1

CDR3 protein: CASSKAGTLNTGELFF
V gene: TRBV6-1
J gene: TRBJ2-2

CDR3 protein: CASSPNVGLAGRPNTGELFF
V gene: TRBV28
J gene: TRBJ2-2

CDR3 protein: CASSQVETHYEQYF
V gene: TRBV3-1
J gene: TRBJ2-7

CDR3 protein: CASSHAPVSKNIQYF
V gene: TRBV4-1
J gene: TRBJ2-4

CDR3 protein: CASSQLNRPGETQYF
V gene: TRBV3-1
J gene: TRBJ2-5

CDR3 protein: CASRSWGPGYTF
V gene: TRBV12-3/TRBV12-4
J gene: TRBJ1-2

CDR3 protein: CASSFRGPDTGELFF
V gene: TRBV12-3/TRBV12-4
J gene: TRBJ2-2

CDR3 protein: CASSWGLAGGRTDTQYF
V gene: TRBV6-1
J gene: TRBJ2-3

CDR3 protein: CASRLSTGELFF
V gene: TRBV27
J gene: TRBJ2-2

CDR3 protein: CASSHIGRDQETQYF
V gene: TRBV3-1
J gene: TRBJ2-5

CDR3 protein: CSVALLAASYEQYF
V gene: TRBV29-1
J gene: TRBJ2-7

CDR3 protein: CSADTRDSQETQYF
V gene: TRBV29-1
J gene: TRBJ2-5

CDR3 protein: CASSPWLQAVYQETQYF
V gene: TRBV2
J gene: TRBJ2-5

CDR3 protein: CASSPSGGITAGQFF
V gene: TRBV6-1
J gene: TRBJ2-1

CDR3 protein: CASSEDRSDIQYF
V gene: TRBV6-1
J gene: TRBJ2-4

CDR3 protein: CSAGTETQYF
V gene: TRBV10-3
J gene: TRBJ2-5

CDR3 protein: CSVQEGHPYEQYF
V gene: TRBV20-1
J gene: TRBJ2-7

CDR3 protein: CASSSSDQGPPETQYF
V gene: TRBV6-5
J gene: TRBJ2-5

CDR3 protein: CASSFRTGLNEQFF
V gene: TRBV12-3/TRBV12-4
J gene: TRBJ2-1

CDR3 protein: CASSSRGRRKTYEQYF
V gene: TRBV3-1
J gene: TRBJ2-7

CDR3 protein: CASSRNPGTGGTEAFF
V gene: TRBV3-1
J gene: TRBJ1-1

CDR3 protein: CASSYSHNPSYEQYF
V gene: TRBV6-2/TRBV6-3
J gene: TRBJ2-7

CDR3 protein: CASSIRIAGGETQYF
V gene: TRBV19
J gene: TRBJ2-5

CDR3 protein: CSVEDPNPESSRDRANYGYTF
V gene: TRBV29-1
J gene: TRBJ1-2

CDR3 protein: CASRTPSANTGELFF
V gene: TRBV7-9
J gene: TRBJ2-2

CDR3 protein: CASSEAWASTEASF
V gene: TRBV6-2/TRBV6-3
J gene: TRBJ1-1

CDR3 protein: CASISDGTGNTGELFF
V gene: TRBV12-3/TRBV12-4
J gene: TRBJ2-2

CDR3 protein: CAISEQEETQYF
V gene: TRBV10-3
J gene: TRBJ2-5

CDR3 protein: CASIRTPGQGHNSPLHF
V gene: TRBV6-1
J gene: TRBJ1-6

CDR3 protein: CASGLVRGAQYF
V gene: TRBV12-5
J gene: TRBJ2-5

CDR3 protein: CATSNPRSSSYEQYF
V gene: TRBV15
J gene: TRBJ2-7

CDR3 protein: CAISESWTGKNQPQHF
V gene: TRBV10-3
J gene: TRBJ1-5

CDR3 protein: CASSLTWGELFF
V gene: TRBV28
J gene: TRBJ2-2

CDR3 protein: CSVVRSLESGYTF
V gene: TRBV29-1
J gene: TRBJ1-2

CDR3 protein: CASSESGQIYEQYF
V gene: TRBV25-1
J gene: TRBJ2-7

CDR3 protein: CSAREPGVYNEQFF
V gene: TRBV20-1
J gene: TRBJ2-1

CDR3 protein: CSVEASGASGNTIYF
V gene: TRBV29-1
J gene: TRBJ1-3

CDR3 protein: CASSPGLAGGLNFEQYF
V gene: TRBV3-1
J gene: TRBJ2-7

CDR3 protein: CASSLSSGGASPLHF
V gene: TRBV11-1
J gene: TRBJ1-6

CDR3 protein: CASSLMGPRTDTQYF
V gene: TRBV28
J gene: TRBJ2-3

CDR3 protein: CASSGGLADDQETQYF
V gene: TRBV28
J gene: TRBJ2-5

CDR3 protein: CASSLMGGYEQYF
V gene: TRBV7-9
J gene: TRBJ2-7